This TCR beta chain was documented in a study of control samples from healthy donors and cancer patients. Trimming stripped 5 bases from V and 2 bases from J, with 6 bases between. The CDR3 has 13 residues. Germline V gene sequence: CDR1 SGHNT, CDR2 YENEEA. Sequenced by immunoSEQ multiplex PCR; TCRdb stores in-frame clones only, minus some. The sample gives 350,000 to 450,000 clones, 90% of which show up once; 5% to 7% is in the top ten. The specimen was PBMCs. The receptor's source is a man in his forties or fifties with head and neck cancer. The chain combines TRBV11-3 with TRBJ2-2; D is uncertain. The chain's CDR3 is CASSPDNTGELFF. The CDR3 nucleotides read TGTGCCAGCAGCCCCGATAACACCGGGGAGCTGTTTTTT. Using reference TRBV11-3 and TRBJ2-2 for the parts outside the CDR3, the full variable domain is EAGVVQSPRYKIIEKKQPVAFWCNPISGHNTLYWYLQNLGQGPELLIRYENEEAVDDSQLPKDRFSAERLKGVDSTLKIQPAELGDSAVYLCASSPDNTGELFFGEGSRLTVL.